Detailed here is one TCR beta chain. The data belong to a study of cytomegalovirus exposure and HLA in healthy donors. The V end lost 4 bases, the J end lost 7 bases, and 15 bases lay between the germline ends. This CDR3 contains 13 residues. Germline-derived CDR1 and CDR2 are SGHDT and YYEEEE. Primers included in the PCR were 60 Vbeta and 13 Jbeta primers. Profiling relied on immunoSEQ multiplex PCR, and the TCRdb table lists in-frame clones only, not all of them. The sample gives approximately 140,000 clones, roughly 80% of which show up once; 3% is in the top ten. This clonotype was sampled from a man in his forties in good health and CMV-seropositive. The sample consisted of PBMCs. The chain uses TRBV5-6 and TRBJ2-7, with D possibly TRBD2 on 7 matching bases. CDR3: CASSLRGAGEQYF. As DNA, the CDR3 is TGTGCCAGCAGCCTCCGGGGGGCAGGGGAGCAGTACTTC.